The entry below gives a single T cell receptor (beta chain) sequence along with its context. Its antigen is as yet unknown. An end of the junction does not agree with germline; a read error may underlie this. This sample is drawn from a study of vaccination and CD4 T cells after COVID-19. Study as a whole: Spike peptides, overlapping and drawn from SARS-CoV-2, HCoV-NL63, HCoV-OC43 and HCoV-229E, were used to stimulate cells.

Per the germline V gene, CDR1 is SEHNR and CDR2 is FQNEAQ (reference sequence). The CDR3 extends over 15 amino acids. Cultured CD4+ T cells had their DNA profiled by the Oncomine TCR Beta short-read assay. Genomic DNA was taken out of cultured CD4+ T cells by extraction. One entry per CDR3 protein, called by TCRdb with MiXCR from the PCR reads. The repertoire has approximately 19,000 distinct CDR3 sequences, about 61% of them found once; the top ten carry roughly 8%. Documented treatment: roughly 10-day PBMC culture with coronavirus spike peptide pools or control peptides (ViraFEST assay). First, ViraFEST expanded antigen-specific T cells with peptide pools, and next it sequenced the TCRs. It was with 9 to 10 IU/ml IL-2 and roughly 9.5 ug/ml peptide pools that more than 1.5 million PBMCs per well were cultured.

Sequences were obtained from CD4+ T cells from blood, cultured in vitro. V and J are TRBV7-9 and TRBJ2-1; no definite D call. This clonotype was obtained from a human donor who had recovered from COVID-19. CDR3 DNA sequence: TGTGCCAGCTGCTTCTTTGGACCGTCCTACAATGAGCAGTTCTTC. Its translation is CASCFFGPSYNEQFF.